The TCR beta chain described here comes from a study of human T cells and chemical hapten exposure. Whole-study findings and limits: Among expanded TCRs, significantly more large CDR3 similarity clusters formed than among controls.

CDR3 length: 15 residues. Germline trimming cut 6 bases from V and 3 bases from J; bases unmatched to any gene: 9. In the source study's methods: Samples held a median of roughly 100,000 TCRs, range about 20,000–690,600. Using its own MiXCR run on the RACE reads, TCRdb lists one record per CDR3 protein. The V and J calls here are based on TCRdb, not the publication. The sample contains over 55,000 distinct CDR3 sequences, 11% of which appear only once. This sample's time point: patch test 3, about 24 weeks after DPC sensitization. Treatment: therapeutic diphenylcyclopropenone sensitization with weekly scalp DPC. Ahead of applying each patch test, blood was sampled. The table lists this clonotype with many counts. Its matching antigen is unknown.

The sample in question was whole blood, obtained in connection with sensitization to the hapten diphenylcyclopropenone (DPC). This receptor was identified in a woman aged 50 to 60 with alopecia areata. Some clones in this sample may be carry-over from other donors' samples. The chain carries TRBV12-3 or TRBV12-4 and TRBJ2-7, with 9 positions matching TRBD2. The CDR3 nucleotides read TGTGCCAGCAGCCGTGTTCTAGCGGGAAGCTACGAGCAGTACTTC. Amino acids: CASSRVLAGSYEQYF.